The next 4 T cell receptor beta chains were all read from a single sample in a study of T cells in Graves' hyperthyroidism and ophthalmopathy. Amplification of TCR beta CDR3 regions used RNA as the template. Using the HTBI primer set, a first-round RT-PCR was run on the TCR CDR3. TCRdb re-analysed the multiplex PCR reads in MiXCR, keeping a single row per CDR3 protein. The sample consists of more than 650,000 distinct CDR3 sequences, roughly 15% of them appearing once. What was sequenced was blood. These receptors all come from a woman aged 18-29 years with Graves' hyperthyroidism.

This clonotype was observed at least ten times. V usage is TRBV30 and J usage is TRBJ2-5; TRBD2 aligns across 8 bases. V was pared by 4 bases and J by 5 bases, with 6 bases of the junction left unmatched. The germline CDR1 and CDR2 sequences are GTSNPN and SVGIG (reference sequence). The CDR3 contains 13 residues. CDR3 nucleotide sequence: TGTGCCTGGATGGGCGGGAGGTATGAGACCCAGTACTTC. Protein: CAWMGGRYETQYF.

This clonotype was counted many times. V is TRBV6-1 and J is TRBJ2-1; 8 bases match TRBD2. Per the germline V gene, CDR1 is MNHNS and CDR2 is SASEGT. Unmatched junction bases numbered 13, after V lost 6 bases and J lost 6 bases. The CDR3 spans 16 residues. CDR3 nucleotide sequence: TGTGCCAGCAGCTATAGAGCGGGAGTTGGTGGCAATGAGCAGTTCTTC. Protein: CASSYRAGVGGNEQFF.

This clonotype was seen ten or more times. The V gene is TRBV6-2 or TRBV6-3, the J gene TRBJ1-1; D is ambiguous. The V and J ends lost 2 bases and 3 bases respectively, with 10 bases between them. The CDR3 sequence is 14 residues long. Germline V CDR1 and CDR2: MNHEY, SVGEGT. CDR3 sequence (DNA): TGTGCCAGCAGTTACCCCCGCCTGGACACTGAAGCTTTCTTT. Encoded protein: CASSYPRLDTEAFF.

Concerning this clonotype: A read error may explain this, as a much larger clone is one base away. In DNA, the CDR3 is TGTGCCAGCAGCTTAGTGAAGGGACTAGCGGAGCAGTTCTTC. Protein product: CASSLVKGLAEQFF. The chain is built from TRBV7-2 and TRBJ2-1; 10 positions agree with TRBD2. The germline gives CDR1 SGHTA, CDR2 FQGNSA. V lost 1 base, J lost 10 bases, and 4 bases stayed unmatched. The CDR3 is 14 amino acids.